The rows below give T cell receptor beta chains drawn from one sample of a study of shared clonotypes between healthy human individuals. Produced via immunoSEQ multiplex PCR; TCRdb's table is partial and in-frame only. The table includes over 2,000,000 clones, approximately 92% detected once. Sequenced material: naive CD8+ T cells from PBMCs. The receptors shown here come from a young man in good health. Some clones in this sample may be carry-over from other donors' samples. CDR3s leave out the opening cysteine and the closing phenylalanine or tryptophan. Fields, in order: V gene, CDR3 protein.

>TRBV11-2
ASSLVWTSGSANTGELF
>TRBV6-5
ASSYLGGDQETQY
>TRBV5-4
ASSQDGGTQY
>TRBV11-2
ASSLGINIQY
>TRBV4-1
ASSQVFGNTIY
>TRBV7-9
ASSLGRFASGTPDNEQF
>TRBV27
ASSPKRDRTKQPQH
>TRBV7-9
ASSPGLNTGELF
>TRBV18
ASSPSRSYYEQY
>TRBV28
ASSLDVKEMNTEAF
>TRBV9
ASSVAPSAYSYNEQF
>TRBV7-7
ASSLADGYNEQF
>TRBV27
ASSLSREVDNEQF
>TRBV27
ASKFGSASSYEQY
>TRBV6-5
ASSFRDGSYEQY
>TRBV28
ASSRDSPQETQY
>TRBV6-6
ASSYSTEDYGYT
>TRBV28
ASSPGLSKNIQY
>TRBV11-1
ASSPRGRTDTQY
>TRBV5-1
ASSFGLGNQPQH
>TRBV7-8
ASSPRPTGNEQY
>TRBV7-9
ASRHQSSGANVLT
>TRBV7-6
ASSYGAAGAPDTGELF
>TRBV11-3
ASSSHQAGSNEQF
>TRBV5-4
ASSQIPDTQY
>TRBV27
ASSLIAGPYNEQF
>TRBV11-2
ASSPGTSGGQETQY
>TRBV7-9
ASSSVNQETQY
>TRBV4-2
ASSQGGLGYEQY
>TRBV6-1
ASSSSGSGNEQF
>TRBV4-1
ASSQDTSGSPSQETQY
>TRBV9
ASSVGAGRYEQY
>TRBV5-4
ASSFPGMNTGELF
>TRBV25-1
ASSEYGGVLF
>TRBV6-5
ASSYSAVQPQH
>TRBV11-2
ASSLTGDPTGELF
>TRBV7-9
ASSSGQLYGYT
>TRBV10-3
ATQGASESYEQY
>TRBV27
ASSPRLGGFGYEQY
>TRBV28
ASRRDTSSGNTIY
>TRBV2
ASNGLSDREANTGELF
>TRBV7-6
ASSFKSQGPNTGELF
>TRBV6-1
ASSEASEDYRDAKHTQY
>TRBV9
ASSVGGSTDTQY
>TRBV7-8
ASSYDARAPGNTIY
>TRBV5-5
ASSSLSPWWGYT
>TRBV9
ASSGRDTPTNEKLF
>TRBV28
ASSLYGFGVEAF
>TRBV7-9
ASSSARGYEQY
>TRBV13
ASNHRTSPEQY
>TRBV4-2
ASSQEGRPGLDLYNEQF
>TRBV6-5
ASSLLRGNYNEQF
>TRBV9
ASSVGQGWETQY